This T cell receptor beta chain originates from a study of blood T cells in healthy people across ages. The study's findings and limits: Samples with more naive T cells showed higher observed beta diversity. Age brought a roughly linear fall in TCR beta diversity measured per million T cells.

Extraction of total RNA produced a minimum of 5.5 micrograms from each sample. From germline, CDR1 is SGHAT and CDR2 FQDESV (reference sequence). The CDR3 spans 16 residues. V was pared by 4 bases and J by 5 bases, with 20 bases between. This clonotype occurred many times. As yet, its antigen is unknown. Using a J-beta primer mix together with a sample-barcoded 5' primer, a second PCR was run for about 6 to 12 cycles. TCRdb recomputed calls from the 5' RACE reads with MiXCR, one row per CDR3 protein. The sample gives approximately 700,000 distinct CDR3 sequences, about 32% of which show up once; 15% is in the top ten.

This chain joins TRBV11-1 and TRBJ1-2; tentatively, D is TRBD1 (5 bases). The TCR comes from a woman aged 80 or over in good health. Input material: blood. Here the CDR3 reads CASSSRDRDVGYGYTF. The CDR3 region has the DNA TGTGCCAGCAGCTCCCGCGACCGGGACGTCGGTTATGGCTACACCTTC.